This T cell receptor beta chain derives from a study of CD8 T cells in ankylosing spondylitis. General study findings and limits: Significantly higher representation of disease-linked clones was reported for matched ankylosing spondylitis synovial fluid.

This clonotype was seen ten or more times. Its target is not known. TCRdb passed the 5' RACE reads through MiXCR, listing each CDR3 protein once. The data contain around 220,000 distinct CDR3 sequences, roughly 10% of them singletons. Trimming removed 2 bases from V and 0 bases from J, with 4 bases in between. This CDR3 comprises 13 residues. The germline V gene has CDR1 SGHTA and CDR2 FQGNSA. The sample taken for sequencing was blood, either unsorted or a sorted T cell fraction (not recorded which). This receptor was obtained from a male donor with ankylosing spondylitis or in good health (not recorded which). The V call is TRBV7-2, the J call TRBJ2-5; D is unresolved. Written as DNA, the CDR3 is TGTGCCAGCAGCTTATTCCACCAAGAGACCCAGTACTTC. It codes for CASSLFHQETQYF.